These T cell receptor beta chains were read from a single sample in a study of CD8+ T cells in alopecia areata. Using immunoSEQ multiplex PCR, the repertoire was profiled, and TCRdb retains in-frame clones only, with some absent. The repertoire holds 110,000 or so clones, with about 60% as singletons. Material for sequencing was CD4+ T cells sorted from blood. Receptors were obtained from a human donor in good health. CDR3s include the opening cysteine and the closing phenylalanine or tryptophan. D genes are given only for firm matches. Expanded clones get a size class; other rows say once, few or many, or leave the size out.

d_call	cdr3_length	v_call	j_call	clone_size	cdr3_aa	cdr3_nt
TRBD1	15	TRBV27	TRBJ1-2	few	CASSRGTGGDYGYTF	TGTGCCAGCAGCCGGGGGACAGGGGGTGACTATGGCTACACCTTC
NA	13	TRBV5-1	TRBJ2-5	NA	CASSFSPQETQYF	TGCGCCAGCAGCTTCTCCCCTCAAGAGACCCAGTACTTC
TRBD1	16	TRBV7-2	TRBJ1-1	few	CASSRFAGTANTEAFF	TGTGCCAGCAGTCGCTTCGCCGGGACAGCAAACACTGAAGCTTTCTTT
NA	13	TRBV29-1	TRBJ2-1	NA	CSSSTGSYNEQFF	TGCAGCTCCTCGACAGGCTCCTACAATGAGCAGTTCTTC
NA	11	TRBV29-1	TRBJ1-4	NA	CSVLISEKLFF	TGCAGCGTCCTGATTAGTGAAAAACTGTTTTTT
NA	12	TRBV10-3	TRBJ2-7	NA	CAISESSYEQYF	TGTGCCATCAGTGAGTCCTCCTACGAGCAGTACTTC
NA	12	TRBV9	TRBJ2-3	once	CASSPGADTQYF	TGTGCCAGCAGCCCCGGGGCAGATACGCAGTATTTT
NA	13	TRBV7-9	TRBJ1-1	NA	CASGEASFTEAFF	TGTGCCAGCGGCGAAGCGTCCTTCACTGAAGCTTTCTTT
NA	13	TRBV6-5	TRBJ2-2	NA	CASSYLRAGELFF	TGTGCCAGCAGCTACCTTAGGGCCGGGGAGCTGTTTTTT
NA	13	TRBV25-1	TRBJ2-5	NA	CASRSANQETQYF	TGTGCCAGCAGAAGCGCTAACCAAGAGACCCAGTACTTC
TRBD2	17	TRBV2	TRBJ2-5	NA	CASSEAGSGGTDETQYF	TGTGCCAGCAGTGAAGCCGGTAGCGGGGGGACAGACGAGACCCAGTACTTC
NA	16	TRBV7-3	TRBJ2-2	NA	CASSPTATQNTGELFF	TGTGCCAGCAGCCCGACAGCAACCCAGAACACCGGGGAGCTGTTTTTT
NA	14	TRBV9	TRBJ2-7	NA	CASSVGGTDYEQYF	TGTGCCAGCAGCGTAGGTGGGACCGACTACGAGCAGTACTTC
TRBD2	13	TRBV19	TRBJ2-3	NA	CASSVSGVDTQYF	TGTGCCAGTAGTGTTAGCGGGGTTGATACGCAGTATTTT
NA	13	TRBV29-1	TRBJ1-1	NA	CSVGKALNTEAFF	TGCAGCGTTGGGAAGGCATTGAACACTGAAGCTTTCTTT
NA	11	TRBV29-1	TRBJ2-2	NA	CSARGAGELFF	TGCAGCGCCAGGGGCGCCGGGGAGCTGTTTTTT
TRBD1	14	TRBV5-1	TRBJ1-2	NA	CASSSVDRGYGYTF	TGCGCCAGCAGCTCGGTTGACAGGGGGTATGGCTACACCTTC
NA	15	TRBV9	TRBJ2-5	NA	CASSVEAARGETQYF	TGTGCCAGCAGCGTAGAGGCTGCCAGGGGCGAGACCCAGTACTTC
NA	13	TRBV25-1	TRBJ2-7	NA	CASSTPGIYEQYF	TGTGCCAGCAGTACGCCGGGGATATACGAGCAGTACTTC
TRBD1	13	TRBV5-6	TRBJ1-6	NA	CASSLPGGSPLHF	TGTGCCAGCAGCTTGCCAGGGGGATCACCCCTCCACTTT
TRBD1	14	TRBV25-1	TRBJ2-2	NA	CASSAIQGTGELFF	TGTGCCAGCAGTGCGATACAGGGGACCGGGGAGCTGTTTTTT
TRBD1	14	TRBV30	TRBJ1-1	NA	CAWSHRGQRPEAFF	TGTGCCTGGAGTCACAGGGGGCAGAGGCCTGAAGCTTTCTTT
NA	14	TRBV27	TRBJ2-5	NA	CASSIGGLQETQYF	TGTGCCAGCAGCATAGGGGGACTCCAAGAGACCCAGTACTTC
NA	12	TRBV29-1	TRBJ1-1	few	CSVEDLIVGRFF	TGCAGCGTTGAAGATCTCATCGTGGGGCGCTTCTTT
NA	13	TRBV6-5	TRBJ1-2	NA	CASTPGASYGYTF	TGTGCCAGCACCCCCGGGGCATCCTATGGCTACACCTTC
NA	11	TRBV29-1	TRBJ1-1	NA	CSITVGTEAFF	TGCAGCATCACAGTAGGCACTGAAGCTTTCTTT
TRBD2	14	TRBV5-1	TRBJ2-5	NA	CASSSGTNQETQYF	TGCGCCAGCAGCTCGGGGACTAACCAAGAGACCCAGTACTTC
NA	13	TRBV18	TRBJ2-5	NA	CASSRGLAETQYF	TGTGCCAGCTCACGGGGCCTAGCGGAGACCCAGTACTTC
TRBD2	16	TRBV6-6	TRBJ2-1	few	CASSSTTSGGYNEQFF	TGTGCCAGCAGTTCAACGACTAGCGGGGGATACAATGAGCAGTTCTTC
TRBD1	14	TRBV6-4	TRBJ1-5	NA	CASSYGQGNTPQHF	TGTGCCAGCAGCTACGGACAGGGGAATACTCCCCAGCATTTT
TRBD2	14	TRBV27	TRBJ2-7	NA	CASSPRTSVGEQYF	TGTGCCAGCAGTCCAAGGACTAGCGTCGGCGAGCAGTACTTC
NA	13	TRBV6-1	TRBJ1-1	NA	CASSVLAWTEAFF	TGTGCCAGCAGTGTCCTCGCTTGGACTGAAGCTTTCTTT
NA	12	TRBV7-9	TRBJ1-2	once	CAGSSEVRGYTF	TGTGCCGGCAGTTCCGAGGTGCGTGGCTACACCTTC
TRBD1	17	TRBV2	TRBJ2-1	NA	CASSGRVDRGTYNEQFF	TGTGCCAGCAGTGGGAGGGTGGACAGGGGGACCTACAATGAGCAGTTCTTC
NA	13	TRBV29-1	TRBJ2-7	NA	CSVVSRDGEEQYF	TGCAGCGTGGTGAGCCGGGACGGTGAGGAGCAGTACTTC
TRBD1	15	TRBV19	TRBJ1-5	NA	CASSTSGTGGQPQHF	TGTGCCAGTAGTACCTCCGGGACAGGGGGGCAGCCCCAGCATTTT
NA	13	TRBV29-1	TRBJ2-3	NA	CSVGPGGQDTQYF	TGCAGCGTTGGGCCCGGAGGGCAAGATACGCAGTATTTT
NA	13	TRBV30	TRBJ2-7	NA	CAWSSRIAYEQYF	TGTGCCTGGAGCTCGAGGATCGCCTACGAGCAGTACTTC
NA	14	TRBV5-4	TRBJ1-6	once	CASSPRRKDSPLHF	TGTGCCAGCAGCCCCAGGAGAAAGGATTCACCCCTCCACTTT
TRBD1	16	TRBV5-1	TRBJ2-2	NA	CASRIPGQANTGELFF	TGCGCCAGCCGGATTCCGGGACAGGCGAACACCGGGGAGCTGTTTTTT
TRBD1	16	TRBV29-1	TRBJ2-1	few	CSVAGGGTGRYNEQFF	TGCAGCGTCGCTGGGGGTGGGACAGGGCGATACAATGAGCAGTTCTTC
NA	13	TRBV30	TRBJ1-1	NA	CAWSAQVLRKAFF	TGTGCCTGGAGTGCCCAGGTACTAAGGAAAGCTTTCTTT
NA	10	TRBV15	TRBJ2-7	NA	CAMSPAEQYF	TGTGCCATGTCGCCCGCCGAGCAGTACTTC
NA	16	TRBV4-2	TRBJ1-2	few	CASSPVGLEANYGYTF	TGTGCCAGCAGCCCCGTTGGACTTGAGGCTAACTATGGCTACACCTTC
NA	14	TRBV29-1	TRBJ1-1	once	CSVVPGSRDTEAFF	TGCAGCGTTGTTCCGGGGTCCAGGGACACTGAAGCTTTCTTT
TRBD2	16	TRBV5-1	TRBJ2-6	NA	CASSLDLAGGANVLTF	TGCGCCAGCAGCTTGGACCTAGCGGGAGGGGCCAACGTCCTGACTTTC
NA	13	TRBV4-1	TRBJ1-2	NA	CASSQDSYAGYTF	TGCGCCAGCAGCCAAGACAGCTACGCGGGCTACACCTTC
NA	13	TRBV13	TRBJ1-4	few	CATSRGEGGKLFF	TGTGCCACCTCCCGGGGGGAAGGAGGAAAACTGTTTTTT